Sequencing of this T cell receptor beta chain was carried out in a study of T cell responses to AZD1222 COVID-19 vaccine. Using immunoSEQ multiplex PCR, the repertoire was profiled, and TCRdb retains in-frame clones only, with some absent. The sample lists about 35,000 clones, 75% to 90% occurring once. The clonotype comes from an adult in good health. Sequenced here: peripheral blood, sampled on day 0 of AZD1222 vaccination.

CDR3 bases: TGTGCCAGCAGCTTAGAATCCAGTTACGAGCAGTACTTC. It yields the protein CASSLESSYEQYF. The chain employs TRBV7-8 and TRBJ2-7; no clear D gene. The CDR3 runs 13 residues. Trimming took off 1 base at V and 4 bases at J, with 8 bases between the two ends. Germline CDR1 reads SGHVS; CDR2 reads FQNEAQ.